This T cell receptor beta chain was captured in a study of shared clonotypes between healthy human individuals. At the deep level, the assay was run. Measured with immunoSEQ multiplex PCR; TCRdb has only the in-frame clones, and not every one. The table records around 1,900,000 clones, roughly 95% of them present only once. Trimming took off 3 bases at V and 3 bases at J, with 18 bases between the two ends. Germline CDR1 SGHDT, CDR2 YYEEEE. The length of the CDR3 is 16 residues. In the naive CD8 group, cells lacked CD45RO and were positively selected for CCR7, so terminally differentiated effector memory CD45RA+ cells were left out.

The rearrangement links TRBV5-6 to TRBJ1-1; no definite D call. The source is a young man in good health. Some clones in this sample may be carry-over from other donors' samples. Sequencing was performed on naive CD8+ T cells from PBMCs. The CDR3 DNA reads TGTGCCAGCAGCTCTCAAATGGGTGGCCCCTACACTGAAGCTTTCTTT. The encoded protein is CASSSQMGGPYTEAFF.